Each of the 5 T cell receptor beta chains below was sequenced from the same sample in a study of spatial heterogeneity in lung cancer (dated by TCRdb to the late 2010s). These receptors have no known antigen. Reading the label with the study, this specimen's time point is: sample taken at primary tumor resection. Broad study findings and their caveats: A correlation was observed between the number of expanded intratumoral alpha and beta TCRs and the tumor nonsynonymous mutation count.

Receptors were amplified or captured by 5' RACE. Sequencing was carried out with a NextSeq 500. The raw public reads went through TCRdb reprocessing: fastp at Q25, MiXCR clone calling, in-frame beta chains kept. Every entry covers one CDR3 protein and lists the most common genes and DNA from its rows. A total of 8,000 or so distinct CDR3 sequences appear in this sample, more than 6% of them only once. The leading ten clones occupy approximately 8.1% of the sample. This specimen consisted of lung tumor tissue, obtained at surgery. These receptors were obtained from a male donor with early-stage non-small cell lung cancer.

This clonotype was seen ten or more times. This chain uses TRBV6-2 or TRBV6-3 with TRBJ2-5; the D is unclear. The CDR3 contains 14 residues. Trimming removed 0 bases from V and 4 bases from J, with 9 bases in between. Per the germline V gene, CDR1 is MNHEY and CDR2 is SVGEGT. The DNA of the CDR3 is TGTGCCAGCAGTTACTCTGCTAGATCAGAGACCCAGTACTTC. This codes for CASSYSARSETQYF.

This clonotype showed up many times. This sequence joins TRBV29-1 and TRBJ2-3; D possibly corresponds to TRBD1 (5 bases). CDR1 and CDR2 from the germline V gene are SQVTM and ANQGSEA. The CDR3 contains 14 residues. V was shortened by 2 bases and J by 2 bases, with 11 bases between the two germline ends. The chain's CDR3 is CSVEQATATDTQYF. The CDR3 DNA is TGCAGCGTTGAACAGGCGACAGCCACAGATACGCAGTATTTT.

By sample share, this clonotype is medium-sized (0.01 to 0.1%). The chain employs TRBV27 and TRBJ2-1; D gene unclear. The CDR3 sequence is 15 residues long. CDR1 and CDR2 (germline): MNHEY, SMNVEV (reference sequence). Trimming stripped 0 bases from V and 0 bases from J, with 6 bases between. DNA for the CDR3: TGTGCCAGCAGTTTATCTGACCCCTCCTACAATGAGCAGTTCTTC. Translating it yields CASSLSDPSYNEQFF.

This clonotype was observed many times. The rearrangement uses TRBV20-1 and TRBJ2-7; D uncertain. The CDR3 has 14 residues. Germline V gives CDR1 DFQATT, CDR2 SNEGSKA (reference sequence). The V end was cut by 0 bases, the J end by 6 bases, with 15 bases between. CDR3 DNA sequence: TGCAGTGCTAGAGAGATAGAAGTCGTGGGCGAGCAGTACTTC. It translates to CSAREIEVVGEQYF.

This clonotype was seen ten or more times. The chain joins TRBV2 to TRBJ2-1; D could derive from TRBD1 or TRBD2 (5 bases each). This CDR3 contains 15 residues. CDR1 is SNHLY and CDR2 is FYNNEI in the germline V gene. V gave up 1 base and J gave up 5 bases, with 12 bases separating them. CDR3 region: CASSEVGVGHNEQFF. In nucleotides, the CDR3 is TGTGCCAGCAGTGAAGTGGGAGTGGGGCACAATGAGCAGTTCTTC.